These 3 T cell receptor beta chains came from one sample sequenced in a study of cytomegalovirus exposure and HLA in healthy donors (dated by TCRdb to about 2017). Library creation used the immunoSEQ multiplex PCR assay. Sourced from immuneACCESS, this table was stored by TCRdb with only in-frame sequences that have V and J called. A share of the clones is absent; for the studies checked, an unresolved V gene accounts for under half, and the remainder has no known explanation. The sample yields roughly 150,000 clones; roughly four fifths were counted once. Roughly 27% of the sample is in the top ten clones. Sequenced sample: PBMCs. Source of these receptors: a man between 25 and 39 years old in good health and CMV-seropositive.

This chain joins TRBV18 and TRBJ1-4; maybe TRBD1 (6 bases). Looked up from germline, CDR1 is KGHSH and CDR2 is LQKENI. Trimming stripped 1 base from V and 3 bases from J, with 9 bases between. The CDR3 sequence is 15 residues long. CDR3 DNA sequence: TGTGCCAGCTCACCACTGGACAGCCCTAATGAAAAACTGTTTTTT. It encodes CASSPLDSPNEKLFF.

A few counts support this clone. The chain links TRBV6-6 to TRBJ2-7; 10 bases align to TRBD2. V lost 8 bases and J lost 4; bases outside the gene matches: 8. Germline V gene sequence: CDR1 MNHNY, CDR2 SVGAGI (reference sequence). The CDR3 loop spans 14 amino acids. This CDR3 reads CASSASGRRYEQYF. CDR3 bases: TGTGCCAGCTCGGCTAGCGGGAGAAGGTACGAGCAGTACTTC.

The rearrangement joins TRBV2 to TRBJ2-7; 9 bases are shared with TRBD1. This CDR3 is built from 13 residues. Germline V lookup: CDR1 SNHLY, CDR2 FYNNEI. Trimming at V came to 5 bases and at J to 4 bases, leaving 3 bases not matched to a gene. This chain's CDR3 is CASSLTGGYEQYF. In nucleotides, the CDR3 is TGTGCCAGCAGTTTGACAGGGGGGTACGAGCAGTACTTC.